One sample yielded the 20 T cell receptor beta chains listed below, sequenced in a study of monozygotic twins with cystic fibrosis. The protocol was immunoSEQ multiplex PCR, while the TCRdb copy is restricted to in-frame clones and leaves out a portion. The table shows roughly 30,000 clones, with more than 85% occurring only once. Sequencing used blood. The receptors were gathered from a girl under 10 years old with cystic fibrosis.

The V call is TRBV4-3, the J call TRBJ1-2; TRBD1 aligns across 8 bases. This CDR3 is built from 17 residues. Germline V gene lookup returns CDR1 LGHNA and CDR2 YSLEER. The junction had 11 bases not matched to a gene; V was cut back by 1 base and J by 4 bases. CDR3 coding DNA: TGCGCCAGCAGCCAAGGAAGCGGACACGGGACAGGCTATGGCTACACCTTC. This encodes CASSQGSGHGTGYGYTF.

The chain couples TRBV5-1 to TRBJ2-2, with D hard to call. CDR1 is SGHRS, CDR2 YFSETQ, per germline. This CDR3 region has 13 residues. The V and J ends lost 5 bases and 6 bases respectively, with 11 bases between them. The CDR3 protein is CASSPGPSGELFF. The CDR3 nucleotides are TGCGCCAGCAGTCCGGGCCCCTCCGGGGAGCTGTTTTTT.

The J gene is TRBJ1-2, the V gene TRBV6-5; possibly TRBD1 for D (6 bases). V shed 6 bases and J shed 4 bases, with 18 bases lying between them. The CDR3 sequence is 15 residues long. Germline CDR1 and CDR2: MNHEY and SVGAGI. In nucleotides, the CDR3 is TGTGCCAGCAGATCTAAACAGGGCCGGGGCTATGGCTACACCTTC. Protein sequence: CASRSKQGRGYGYTF.

This clone occurred once. The chain combines TRBV7-9 with TRBJ2-5; 7 positions agree with TRBD2. The CDR3 contains 17 residues. The J segment lost 1 base and the V segment lost 5 bases, leaving 13 bases of the junction unmatched. CDR1 is SEHNR, CDR2 FQNEAQ, per germline (reference sequence). CDR3 loop: CASSPEGWSGAQETQYF. Written as DNA, the CDR3 is TGTGCCAGCAGCCCCGAGGGTTGGAGCGGGGCCCAAGAGACCCAGTACTTC.

The chain is built from TRBV6-4 and TRBJ2-2; possibly TRBD1 for D (5 bases). The V gene lost 5 bases and the J gene lost 2 bases, with 9 bases spanning the gap. Looked up from germline, CDR1 is MRHNA and CDR2 is SNTAGT. CDR3 length: 14 amino acids. The CDR3 DNA reads as TGTGCCAGCAGTCGGACAACCAACACCGGGGAGCTGTTTTTT. It encodes CASSRTTNTGELFF.

This chain's CDR3 is CAWSGSPSAAQHF. As DNA, the CDR3 is TGTGCCTGGAGTGGTTCCCCGTCGGCAGCCCAGCATTTT. V usage is TRBV30 and J usage is TRBJ1-5; D gene unclear. Trimming stripped 1 base from V and 11 bases from J, with 15 bases between. CDR1 and CDR2 (germline): GTSNPN, SVGIG (reference sequence). The CDR3 is 13 residues long. The full variable domain, completed using reference TRBV30 and TRBJ1-5, is SQTIHQWPATLVQPVGSPLSLECTVEGTSNPNLYWYRQAAGRGLQLLFYSVGIGQISSEVPQNLSASRPQDRQFILSSKKLLLSDSGFYLCAWSGSPSAAQHFGDGTRLSIL.

The J gene is TRBJ2-3, the V gene TRBV7-9, with D possibly being TRBD1 or TRBD2 (5 bases each). The CDR3 runs 12 residues. Germline CDR1 reads SEHNR; CDR2 reads FQNEAQ (reference sequence). The V end lost 6 bases, the J end lost 4 bases, and 8 bases lay between the germline ends. CDR3 sequence reads: CASRGDADTQYF. The CDR3 DNA is TGTGCCAGCAGAGGGGACGCAGATACGCAGTATTTT.

The rearrangement uses TRBV5-8 and TRBJ1-5; D gene unclear. Looked up from germline, CDR1 is SGHTS and CDR2 is YDEGEE. The CDR3 loop spans 14 amino acids. Deletions cut 0 bases from V and 1 base from J, with 5 bases between. The CDR3 is CASSLGGSNQPQHF. CDR3 nucleotides: TGTGCCAGCAGCTTGGGAGGGAGCAATCAGCCCCAGCATTTT.

The chain combines TRBV4-1 with TRBJ1-2; D is ambiguous. The CDR3 loop spans 15 amino acids. CDR1 and CDR2 (germline): MGHRA, YSYEKL. Trimming removed 4 bases at V and 4 bases at J, with 16 bases between. CDR3 in amino acids: CASSPREEFIYGYTF. The DNA for the CDR3 is TGCGCCAGCAGCCCAAGGGAGGAGTTTATCTATGGCTACACCTTC.

The chain uses TRBV5-1 and TRBJ2-7, with a possible D match to TRBD2 (6 bases). Per germline, CDR1 SGHRS and CDR2 YFSETQ. V lost 0 bases and J lost 6, with 16 bases in between. The CDR3 has 15 residues. The chain's CDR3 is CASSLAPQTGVEQYF. The DNA of the CDR3 is TGCGCCAGCAGCTTGGCTCCTCAGACGGGAGTCGAGCAGTACTTC.

This clone has just one count. This CDR3 is CASLEQGATGELFF. Here the CDR3 DNA reads TGTGCCAGCCTAGAACAGGGGGCGACCGGGGAGCTGTTTTTT. The genes are TRBV27 and TRBJ2-2; TRBD1 matches at 9 bases. CDR1 is MNHEY, CDR2 SMNVEV, per germline (reference sequence). The CDR3 covers 14 residues. V shed 8 bases and J 5 bases; nucleotides not matched to a gene: 6.

The V gene is TRBV5-1, the J gene TRBJ2-1, with TRBD2 matching 10 bases. Trimming at V came to 4 bases and at J to 5 bases, leaving 6 bases not matched to a gene. There are 15 residues in the CDR3. CDR1 is SGHRS, CDR2 YFSETQ, per germline. The CDR3 protein is CASSPTSGLNNEQFF. CDR3 coding DNA: TGCGCCAGCAGCCCGACTAGCGGGTTAAACAATGAGCAGTTCTTC.

The rearrangement joins TRBV7-2 to TRBJ2-7; D gene uncertain. The germline V gene encodes CDR1 SGHTA and CDR2 FQGNSA. V shed 4 bases and J shed 2 bases, with 12 bases lying between them. This CDR3 has 14 residues. Here the CDR3 DNA reads TGTGCCAGCAGCTCCCGGAGATCGGCCTACGAGCAGTACTTC. Protein: CASSSRRSAYEQYF.

This clone was observed once. The chain couples TRBV19 to TRBJ1-2; TRBD1 agrees at 11 bases. CDR1 is LNHDA and CDR2 is SQIVND in the germline V gene (reference sequence). V was clipped by 3 bases and J by 4 bases; unmatched bases: 10. CDR3 size: 17 residues. CDR3 DNA sequence: TGTGCCAGTAGTATCGGGGACAGGGGGTTAGTCCCCTATGGCTACACCTTC. As protein: CASSIGDRGLVPYGYTF. The complete variable domain, with remaining parts taken from reference TRBV19 and TRBJ1-2, reads DGGITQSPKYLFRKEGQNVTLSCEQNLNHDAMYWYRQDPGQGLRLIYYSQIVNDFQKGDIAEGYSVSREKKESFPLTVTSAQKNPTAFYLCASSIGDRGLVPYGYTFGSGTRLTVV.

The chain couples TRBV10-3 to TRBJ1-1; D gene unclear. Germline loops: CDR1 ENHRY, CDR2 SYGVKD. The CDR3 has 11 residues. V dropped 8 bases and J dropped 4 bases, with 8 bases sitting between them. CDR3 DNA: TGTGCCATCGGGGAGGGCACTGAAGCTTTCTTT. Translated, it gives CAIGEGTEAFF.

The genes are TRBV4-2 and TRBJ2-5, with 10 bases matching TRBD2. The CDR3 has 15 residues. With V trimmed by 0 bases and J by 4 bases, 2 bases remained unmatched. Germline CDR1 and CDR2: LGHNA and YNFKEQ. CDR3 region: CASSQEAGGPETQYF. CDR3 in DNA: TGTGCCAGCAGCCAAGAAGCGGGAGGGCCAGAGACCCAGTACTTC.

This chain links TRBV20-1 with TRBJ1-1; D gene uncertain. Germline-derived CDR1 and CDR2 are DFQATT and SNEGSKA (reference sequence). Trimming left V 6 bases short and J 10 bases short, with 15 bases between. This CDR3 region has 11 residues. For the CDR3, the DNA is TGCAGTGCCCCCGGACCGGGTGGAGCTTTCTTT. Protein: CSAPGPGGAFF.

This sequence joins TRBV11-2 and TRBJ1-1; D is unresolved. The CDR3 consists of 12 residues. The V and J ends lost 7 bases and 5 bases respectively, with 11 bases between them. Germline CDR1 is SGHAT and CDR2 is FQNNGV. The CDR3 DNA reads as TGTGCCAGCACCCACTCGGGGACTGAAGCTTTCTTT. This codes for CASTHSGTEAFF. Full variable domain (remainder filled in from reference TRBV11-2 and TRBJ1-1): EAGVAQSPRYKIIEKRQSVAFWCNPISGHATLYWYQQILGQGPKLLIQFQNNGVVDDSQLPKDRFSAERLKGVDSTLKIQPAKLEDSAVYLCASTHSGTEAFFGQGTRLTVV.

The CDR3 loop reads CASSLDIAGGSSYEQYF. As DNA, the CDR3 is TGTGCCAGCAGCTTGGACATAGCGGGAGGGAGCTCCTACGAGCAGTACTTC. V and J are TRBV7-6 and TRBJ2-7; 11 bases map to TRBD2. In germline, CDR1 is SGHVS, CDR2 FNYEAQ. This CDR3 is built from 17 residues. V shed 3 bases and J 0 bases; nucleotides not matched to a gene: 7. Full variable domain (outside the CDR3, taken from reference TRBV7-6 and TRBJ2-7): GAGVSQSPRYKVTKRGQDVALRCDPISGHVSLYWYRQALGQGPEFLTYFNYEAQQDKSGLPNDRFSAERPEGSISTLTIQRTEQRDSAMYRCASSLDIAGGSSYEQYFGPGTRLTVT.

The V gene is TRBV4-3, the J gene TRBJ2-3; D uncertain. The germline CDR1 and CDR2 sequences are LGHNA and YSLEER. V was shortened by 0 bases and J by 7 bases, with 20 bases between the two germline ends. The CDR3 runs to 17 residues. The CDR3, as DNA: TGCGCCAGCAGCCAAGATTGGAGCAGTGAGATCCTAAATACGCAGTATTTT. This gives the protein CASSQDWSSEILNTQYF.